The entry below gives a single T cell receptor (beta chain) sequence along with its context. The entry originates in a study of blood T cell repertoires in COVID-19. Study-wide context: Specimens from acute and convalescent COVID-19 originated in the United States, Italy and Spain. The cDNA or gDNA used as material had been derived from T cells, B-cell-depleted T cells, or PBMCs.

Authors' data handling: Reference gene primer amplification gave estimated nucleated cell counts. Repertoires were generated with immunoSEQ multiplex PCR, while TCRdb's copy carries only in-frame clones and drops some. From that table come the V and J calls and clone size; the DNA was used to work out D and trimming. The table records some 90,000 clones, about 88% of them present only once. This CDR3 has 16 residues. Germline trimming cut 0 bases from V and 4 bases from J; bases unmatched to any gene: 6. The germline V gene encodes CDR1 MGHRA and CDR2 YSYEKL. This chain uses TRBV4-1 with TRBJ2-7; TRBD2 matches at 10 bases. The TCR originated in a man at least 80 years old with active or convalescent COVID-19. The sequenced sample consisted of peripheral blood. In nucleotides, the CDR3 is TGCGCCAGCAGCCAAGAAGGTCTAGCGGGAGCTTACGAGCAGTACTTC. Translated: CASSQEGLAGAYEQYF.